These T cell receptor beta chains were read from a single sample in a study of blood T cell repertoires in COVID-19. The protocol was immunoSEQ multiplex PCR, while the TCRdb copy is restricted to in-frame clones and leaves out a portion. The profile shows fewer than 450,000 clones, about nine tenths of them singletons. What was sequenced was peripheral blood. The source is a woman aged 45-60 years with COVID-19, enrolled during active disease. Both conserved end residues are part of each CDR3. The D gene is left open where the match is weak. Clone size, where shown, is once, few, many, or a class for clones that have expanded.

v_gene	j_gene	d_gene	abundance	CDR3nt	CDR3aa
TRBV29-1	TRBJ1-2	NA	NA	TGCAGCGTTGACCCTTCCCGTGGCTACACCTTC	CSVDPSRGYTF
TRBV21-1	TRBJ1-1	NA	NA	TGTGCCAGCAGCAAAGTTTCAGGCTCGCCCCGGGGAGCTTTCTTT	CASSKVSGSPRGAFF
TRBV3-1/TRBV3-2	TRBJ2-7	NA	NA	TGTGCCAGCAGCCAAGCCTTCGGACACCAGCTCTCCTACGAGCAGTACTTC	CASSQAFGHQLSYEQYF
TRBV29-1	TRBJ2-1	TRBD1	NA	TGCAGCGCATCCGGGACAGGGGACAATGAGCAGTTCTTC	CSASGTGDNEQFF
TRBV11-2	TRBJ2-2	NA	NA	TGTGCCACTCTCAGAGTCGGAGGGAACACCGGGGAGCTGTTTTTT	CATLRVGGNTGELFF
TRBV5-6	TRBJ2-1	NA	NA	TGTGCCAGCAGCTCAACAGGGAGCTTGGATGAGCAGTTCTTC	CASSSTGSLDEQFF
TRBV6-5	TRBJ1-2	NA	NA	TGTGCCAGCACCGGAGACAGAGTCTATGGCTACACCTTC	CASTGDRVYGYTF
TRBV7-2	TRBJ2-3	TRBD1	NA	TGTGCCAGCAGCTTAGGTACAGGGGCAGATACGCAGTATTTT	CASSLGTGADTQYF
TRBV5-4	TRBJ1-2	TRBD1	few	TGTGCCAGCAGCTTTGGGACAGGGTATGGCTACACCTTC	CASSFGTGYGYTF
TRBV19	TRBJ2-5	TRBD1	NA	TGTGCCAGTAGTATGGGGGACAGACAAGAGACCCAGTACTTC	CASSMGDRQETQYF
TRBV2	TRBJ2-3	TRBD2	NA	TGTGCCAGTACAGCGGGGAGTAGCACAGATACGCAGTATTTT	CASTAGSSTDTQYF
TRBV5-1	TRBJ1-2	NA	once	TGCGCCAGCAGCTTGACCCAGGGGAGCTATGGCTACACCTTC	CASSLTQGSYGYTF
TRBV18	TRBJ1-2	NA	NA	TGTGCCAGCTCACCTAACGAGGGAGGCTATGGCTACACCTTC	CASSPNEGGYGYTF
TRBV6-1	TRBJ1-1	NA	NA	TGTGCCAGCAGTGACCGATCCAGGGTGAACACTGAAGCTTTCTTT	CASSDRSRVNTEAFF
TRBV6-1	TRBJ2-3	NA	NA	TGTGCCAGCAGTGAAACTCGTAGCACAGATACGCAGTATTTT	CASSETRSTDTQYF
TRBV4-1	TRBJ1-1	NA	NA	TGCGCCAGCAGCCATCTTTTCCAGGTGAACACTGAAGCTTTCTTT	CASSHLFQVNTEAFF
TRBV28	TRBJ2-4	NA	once	TGTGCCAGCAGTTTCCCCCAGGGCGGAGGGGCCAAAAACATTCAGTACTTC	CASSFPQGGGAKNIQYF
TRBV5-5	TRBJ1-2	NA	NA	TGTGCCAGCAGCCGGGGGACCAACTATGGCTACACCTTC	CASSRGTNYGYTF
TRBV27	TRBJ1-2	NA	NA	TGTGCCAGCAGCAGTGGGAGCCGGGGCTACACCTTC	CASSSGSRGYTF
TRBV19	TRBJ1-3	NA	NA	TGTGCCACCACACAAGGACAGACCTCTGGAAACACCATATATTTT	CATTQGQTSGNTIYF
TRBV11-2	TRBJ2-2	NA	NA	TGTGCCAGCAGCTTATCCGGGGACACCGGGGAGCTGTTTTTT	CASSLSGDTGELFF
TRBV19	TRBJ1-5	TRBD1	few	TGTGCCAGTAGTGTCGGACCGGGACAGGGGGCTCGGCAGCCCCAGCATTTT	CASSVGPGQGARQPQHF
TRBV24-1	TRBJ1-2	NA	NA	TGTGCCACCAGTGATGGGCCGAACTATGGCTACACCTTC	CATSDGPNYGYTF
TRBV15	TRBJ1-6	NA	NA	TGTGCCACCAGCGCGACGTCGGGTTCCTATAATTCACCCCTCCACTTT	CATSATSGSYNSPLHF
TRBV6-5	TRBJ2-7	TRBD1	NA	TGTGCCAGCATTTACAGGGGCCCCTCCTACGAGCAGTACTTC	CASIYRGPSYEQYF
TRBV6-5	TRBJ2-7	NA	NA	TGTGCCAGCAGGGACAGATACTACGAGCAGTACTTC	CASRDRYYEQYF
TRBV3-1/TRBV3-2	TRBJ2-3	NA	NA	TGTGCCAGCAGCCGAGGACACCTCGTTTTCACAGATACGCAGTATTTT	CASSRGHLVFTDTQYF
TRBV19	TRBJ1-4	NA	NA	TGTGCCAGTAGCCCCTTACTCGCAACTAATGAAAAACTGTTTTTT	CASSPLLATNEKLFF
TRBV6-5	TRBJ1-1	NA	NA	TGTGCCAGCAGTCCCGGACGGGGGAGCACTGAAGCTTTCTTT	CASSPGRGSTEAFF
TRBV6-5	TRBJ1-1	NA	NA	TGTGCCAGCAGTTACTCGGTCAGGGCGAACACTGAAGCTTTCTTT	CASSYSVRANTEAFF
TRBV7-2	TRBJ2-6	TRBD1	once	TGTGCCAGCAGCCTCCGGACAGGGGGGGCCAACGTCCTGACTTTC	CASSLRTGGANVLTF
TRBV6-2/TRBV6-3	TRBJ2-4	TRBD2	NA	TGTGCCAGCAGTTTCTGGACTAGCGGGGGGGGCGGTGACATTCAGTACTTC	CASSFWTSGGGGDIQYF
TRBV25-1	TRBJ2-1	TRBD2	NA	TGTGCCAGCAGTGACCCGTCTAGCGGGGGGGGAGAATCAAATGAGCAGTTCTTC	CASSDPSSGGGESNEQFF
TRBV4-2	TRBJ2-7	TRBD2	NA	TGTGCCAGCAGCCAAGAGACTAGCGGGGTATTCCTCGACGAGCAGTACTTC	CASSQETSGVFLDEQYF
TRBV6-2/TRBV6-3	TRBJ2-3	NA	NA	TGTGCCAGCAGTGACCTATCCACCCCCGGGGCAGATACGCAGTATTTT	CASSDLSTPGADTQYF
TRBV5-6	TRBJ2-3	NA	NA	TGTGCCAGCAGCACTAGCACAGATACGCAGTATTTT	CASSTSTDTQYF
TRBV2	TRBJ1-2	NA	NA	TGTGCCAGCAGTGATCCGGGCGGGGATGGCTACACCTTC	CASSDPGGDGYTF
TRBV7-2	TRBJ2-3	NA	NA	TGTGCCAGCAGCTTAGCGGGGGGGCGGGATACGCAGTATTTT	CASSLAGGRDTQYF
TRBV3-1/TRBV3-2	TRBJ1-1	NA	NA	TGTGCCAGCAGCCCCATGGCGACAGTTAACACTGAAGCTTTCTTT	CASSPMATVNTEAFF
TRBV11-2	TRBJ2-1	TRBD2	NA	TGTGCCAGCAGCTCCACGACTAGCGGGGGCTACAATGAGCAGTTCTTC	CASSSTTSGGYNEQFF
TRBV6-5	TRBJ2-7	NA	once	TGTGCCAGCAGTTACTCCTCCAGGGGCGAGCAGTACTTC	CASSYSSRGEQYF
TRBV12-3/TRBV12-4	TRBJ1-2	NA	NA	TGTGCCAGCAGTTTAGGGGCAGTCTATGGCTACACCTTC	CASSLGAVYGYTF
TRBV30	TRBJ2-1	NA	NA	TGTGCCTGGAGCACGGGGATGGGCTATGAGCAGTTCTTC	CAWSTGMGYEQFF
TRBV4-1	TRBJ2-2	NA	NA	TGCGCCAGCAGCCCCAGAGCACTTCAGGGGGGCTCGAACACCGGGGAGCTGTTTTTT	CASSPRALQGGSNTGELFF
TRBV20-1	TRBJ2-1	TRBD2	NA	TGCAGTGCTAGTGGGCTAGCGGGACTGCATGAGCAGTTCTTC	CSASGLAGLHEQFF
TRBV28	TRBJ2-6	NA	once	TGTGCCAGCATGGGCGCCTCTGGGGCCAACGTCCTGACTTTC	CASMGASGANVLTF
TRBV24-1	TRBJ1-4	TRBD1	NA	TGTGCCACCAGTGATTGGCCTGGGGACAGTAATGAAAAACTGTTTTTT	CATSDWPGDSNEKLFF
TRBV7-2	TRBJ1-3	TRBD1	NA	TGTGCCAGCAGCTGGACAGGGGGCTCTGGAAACACCATATATTTT	CASSWTGGSGNTIYF